Following are 13 T cell receptor beta chains from one sample sequenced in a study of blood T cell repertoires in COVID-19. Data came from immunoSEQ multiplex PCR; TCRdb stores just in-frame clones and leaves some out. The sample gives tens of thousands of clones, about 80% of which show up once; under 55% is in the top ten. Material for sequencing was peripheral blood. These receptors all stem from a human donor in a cohort sampled during active COVID-19.

V usage is TRBV30 and J usage is TRBJ2-1; no firm D call. CDR3 size: 13 residues. V was pared by 2 bases and J by 7 bases, with 12 bases between. Germline values: CDR1 GTSNPN, CDR2 SVGIG (reference sequence). CDR3 nucleotides: TGTGCCTGGAGTCATGGCGGTGAAAATGAGCAGTTCTTC. Protein product: CAWSHGGENEQFF.

The V gene is TRBV5-1, the J gene TRBJ2-5; 10 positions match TRBD2. The V and J ends lost 4 bases and 2 bases, in that order; junction bases with no gene match: 8. CDR3 length: 16 residues. The germline V gene encodes CDR1 SGHRS and CDR2 YFSETQ. The DNA of the CDR3 is TGCGCCAGCAGCCATCGGACTAGCGGAGTTCAAGAGACCCAGTACTTC. Amino acid sequence: CASSHRTSGVQETQYF.

The chain combines TRBV6-5 with TRBJ2-7; 8 nucleotides agree with TRBD1. CDR3 length equals 11 residues. Trimming at V came to 7 bases and at J to 6 bases, leaving 2 bases not matched to a gene. CDR1 MNHEY and CDR2 SVGAGI come from the germline V gene. The CDR3: CASTTGGEQYF. Written as DNA, the CDR3 is TGTGCCAGCACCACAGGGGGCGAGCAGTACTTC.

This clone has only a few counts. V gene TRBV18 combines with J gene TRBJ2-5; D unresolved. This CDR3 has 13 residues. V lost 6 bases and J lost 5, with 13 bases in between. CDR1 and CDR2 (germline): KGHSH, LQKENI. Written as DNA, the CDR3 is TGTGCCAGCTCCACGAGAGGCACGGAGACCCAGTACTTC. Encoded protein: CASSTRGTETQYF.

This sequence joins TRBV6-6 and TRBJ2-7, with 10 bases matching TRBD2. V lost 4 bases and J lost 3; bases outside the gene matches: 6. The germline V gene encodes CDR1 MNHNY and CDR2 SVGAGI (reference sequence). This CDR3 comprises 15 residues. The CDR3 nucleotides read TGTGCCAGCAGTTTACTAGCGGGGAAAAACTACGAGCAGTACTTC. Amino acid sequence: CASSLLAGKNYEQYF.

This clone was counted a single time. The J gene is TRBJ1-6, the V gene TRBV5-1, with D possibly matching TRBD1 (6 bases). The CDR3 length is 15 residues. Per germline, CDR1 SGHRS and CDR2 YFSETQ. Trimming took off 0 bases at V and 8 bases at J, with 12 bases between the two ends. CDR3 region: CASSLVQGHYSPLHF. CDR3 coding DNA: TGCGCCAGCAGCTTGGTTCAGGGGCACTATTCACCCCTCCACTTT. The full variable domain, with the rest looked up from reference TRBV5-1 and TRBJ1-6, is KAGVTQTPRYLIKTRGQQVTLSCSPISGHRSVSWYQQTPGQGLQFLFEYFSETQRNKGNFPGRFSGRQFSNSRSEMNVSTLELGDSALYLCASSLVQGHYSPLHFGNGTRLTVT.

The rearrangement links TRBV7-9 to TRBJ2-1; the D gene is possibly TRBD2 (6 bases). There are 17 residues in the CDR3. V was clipped by 5 bases and J by 5 bases, with 22 bases between them. The germline V gene encodes CDR1 SEHNR and CDR2 FQNEAQ (reference sequence). CDR3 region: CASSNVLGRDLDNEQFF. CDR3 DNA sequence: TGTGCCAGCAGCAACGTTCTGGGACGGGACTTAGACAATGAGCAGTTCTTC.

This chain's CDR3 is CASSFSRTYEQYF. CDR3 DNA sequence: TGTGCCAGCAGTTTTTCCAGGACCTACGAGCAGTACTTC. J is TRBJ2-7 and V is TRBV28; unclear D gene. Trimming left V 3 bases short and J 2 bases short, with 8 bases between. The CDR3 has 13 amino acids. Germline V CDR1 and CDR2: MDHEN, SYDVKM. Full variable domain (rest looked up from reference TRBV28 and TRBJ2-7): DVKVTQSSRYLVKRTGEKVFLECVQDMDHENMFWYRQDPGLGLRLIYFSYDVKMKEKGDIPEGYSVSREKKERFSLILESASTNQTSMYLCASSFSRTYEQYFGPGTRLTVT.

The rearrangement joins TRBV6-2 or TRBV6-3 to TRBJ1-1, with D unclear. Germline V gene data show CDR1 as MNHEY and CDR2 as SVGEGT. V lost 2 bases and J lost 1, with 8 bases in between. CDR3 length equals 14 residues. CDR3 sequence: CASSYRESNTEAFF. The DNA of the CDR3 is TGTGCCAGCAGTTACCGGGAGTCGAACACTGAAGCTTTCTTT.

This clone was detected once. The chain combines TRBV6-2 or TRBV6-3 with TRBJ2-7; maybe TRBD1 (5 bases). There are 14 residues in the CDR3. From germline, CDR1 is MNHEY and CDR2 SVGEGT. V was shortened by 6 bases and J by 0 bases, with 12 bases between the two germline ends. DNA of the CDR3: TGTGCCAGCAGCCTGACAGTTAACTCCTACGAGCAGTACTTC. Encoded protein: CASSLTVNSYEQYF.

This clone has at least ten counts. The chain employs TRBV28 and TRBJ2-7, with unresolved D. The CDR3 has 13 amino acids. The V gene's germline CDR1 is MDHEN and CDR2 SYDVKM. V lost 9 bases to trimming and J lost 2 bases, with 14 bases between them. CDR3 nucleotide sequence: TGTGCCAGTTTTACACAACAAACCTACGAGCAGTACTTC. Translating it yields CASFTQQTYEQYF.

V is TRBV19 and J is TRBJ2-1; D may be TRBD1 (6 bases). Germline assignment: CDR1 LNHDA and CDR2 SQIVND (reference sequence). The CDR3 length is 12 residues. Trimming stripped 5 bases from V and 11 bases from J, with 13 bases between. CDR3 region: CASSLLDRKQFF. In DNA, the CDR3 is TGTGCCAGTAGTCTCTTAGACAGGAAGCAGTTCTTC.

The sample holds one count of this clone. The chain is built from TRBV28 and TRBJ1-2, with 8 bases identical to TRBD1. Germline V gives CDR1 MDHEN, CDR2 SYDVKM. The J segment lost 4 bases and the V segment lost 5 bases, leaving 6 bases of the junction unmatched. The length of the CDR3 is 14 residues. The chain's CDR3 is CASSMDRVAYGYTF. The CDR3 DNA sequence: TGTGCCAGCAGTATGGACAGGGTTGCCTATGGCTACACCTTC.